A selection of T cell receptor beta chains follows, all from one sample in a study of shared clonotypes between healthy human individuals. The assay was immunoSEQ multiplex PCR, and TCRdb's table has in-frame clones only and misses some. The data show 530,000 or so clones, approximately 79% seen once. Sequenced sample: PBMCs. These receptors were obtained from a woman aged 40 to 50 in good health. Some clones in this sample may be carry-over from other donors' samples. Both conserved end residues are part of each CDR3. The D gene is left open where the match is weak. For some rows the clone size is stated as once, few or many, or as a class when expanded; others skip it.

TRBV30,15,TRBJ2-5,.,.,TGTGCCTGGAGTGTCGGTGCAGGGCTGCAAGAGACCCAGTACTTC,CAWSVGAGLQETQYF
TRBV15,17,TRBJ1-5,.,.,TGTGCCAACATCGACGGGCCCCTAACTATAGGGGGTCAGCCCCAGCATTTT,CANIDGPLTIGGQPQHF
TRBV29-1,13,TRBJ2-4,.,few,TGCAGCGTTGAAGAGTCAGGGGCGAACATTCAGTACTTC,CSVEESGANIQYF
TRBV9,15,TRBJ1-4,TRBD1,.,TGTGCCAGCAGCCGCCTCGCAGGGGGTGGTGAAAAACTGTTTTTT,CASSRLAGGGEKLFF
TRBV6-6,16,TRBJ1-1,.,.,TGTGCCAGCAGTTACGAGGTGAGGGATTTGGTGACTGAAGCTTTCTTT,CASSYEVRDLVTEAFF
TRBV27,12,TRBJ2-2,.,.,TGTGCCAGCAGTTGGGGGGCCGGGGAGCTGTTTTTT,CASSWGAGELFF
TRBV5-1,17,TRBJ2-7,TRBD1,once,TGCGCCAGCAGCCAGACCCCCCCGGGACAGGGGCGGCACGAGCAGTACTTC,CASSQTPPGQGRHEQYF
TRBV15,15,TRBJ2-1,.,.,TGTGCCACCAGCAGGCGAGGGGGCTCCTACAATGAGCAGTTCTTC,CATSRRGGSYNEQFF
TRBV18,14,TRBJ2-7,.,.,TGTGCCAGCTCACCATCTGGCCGGTCGTACGAGCAGTACTTC,CASSPSGRSYEQYF
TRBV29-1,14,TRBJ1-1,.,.,TGCAGCGTTGACAGGGCAGGGACGAACACTGAAGCTTTCTTT,CSVDRAGTNTEAFF
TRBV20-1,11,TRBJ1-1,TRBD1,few,TGCAGTGCAAGGACAGGGGATGAAGCTTTCTTT,CSARTGDEAFF
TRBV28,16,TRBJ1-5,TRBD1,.,TGTGCCAGCAGTTCCGCGGGACAGGGGGTTGATCAGCCCCAGCATTTT,CASSSAGQGVDQPQHF
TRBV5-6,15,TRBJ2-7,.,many,TGTGCCAGCAGCTTGGCGCCTAGTTGGGTCTACGAGCAGTACTTC,CASSLAPSWVYEQYF
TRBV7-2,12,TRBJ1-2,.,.,TGTGCCAGCAGCTTAAGAGCAGAGGACTACACCTTC,CASSLRAEDYTF
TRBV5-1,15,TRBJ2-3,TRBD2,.,TGCGCCAGCAGCCCCACAACTAGCGGGAGGGCCACGCAGTATTTT,CASSPTTSGRATQYF
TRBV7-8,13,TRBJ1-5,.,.,TGTGCCAGCAGCTTAGAAAGGGGTCAGCCCCAGCATTTT,CASSLERGQPQHF
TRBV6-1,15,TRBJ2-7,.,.,TGTGCCAGCAGTGAAGAGATGGTCGGCGCATACGAGCAGTACTTC,CASSEEMVGAYEQYF
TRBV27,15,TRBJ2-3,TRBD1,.,TGTGCCAGCAGACCGGGACAGGGTTTTAGTGGTACGCAGTATTTT,CASRPGQGFSGTQYF
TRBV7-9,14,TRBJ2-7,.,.,TGTGCCAGCAGCTTACGTGAGCAAGCCTACGAGCAGTACTTC,CASSLREQAYEQYF
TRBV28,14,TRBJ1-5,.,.,TGTGCCAGCGGCCGGGATGAGGCAAGAGAGCCCCAGCATTTT,CASGRDEAREPQHF
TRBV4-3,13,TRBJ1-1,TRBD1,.,TGCGCCAGCAGCCATGACAGGGTTACTGAAGCTTTCTTT,CASSHDRVTEAFF
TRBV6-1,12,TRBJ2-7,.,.,TGTGCCAGCAGTGAAGCCGGGACAAAGCAGTACTTC,CASSEAGTKQYF
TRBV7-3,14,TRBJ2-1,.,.,TGTGCCAGCAGCTTATACGTGGCGGGCGATGAGCAGTTCTTC,CASSLYVAGDEQFF
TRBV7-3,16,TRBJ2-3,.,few,TGTGCCAGCAGCTTGCGCCGGACTGGCACCGGAGATACGCAGTATTTT,CASSLRRTGTGDTQYF
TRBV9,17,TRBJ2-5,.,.,TGTGCCAGCAGCGTATTAACAGGAAATTGGTTTTTTGAGACCCAGTACTTC,CASSVLTGNWFFETQYF
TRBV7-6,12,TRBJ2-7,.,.,TGTGCCAGCAGCTTATTCAGGGAAGAGCAGTACTTC,CASSLFREEQYF
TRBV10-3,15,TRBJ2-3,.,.,TGTGCCATCAATGCAGGTTTAGATAGCACAGATACGCAGTATTTT,CAINAGLDSTDTQYF
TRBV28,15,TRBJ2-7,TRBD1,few,TGTGCCAGCAGTGCCCGACAGGGGCGCTCCTACGAGCAGTACTTC,CASSARQGRSYEQYF
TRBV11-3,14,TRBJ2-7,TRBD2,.,TGTGCCAGCAGTTTCCAGGGAGGGGCCTACGAGCAGTACTTC,CASSFQGGAYEQYF
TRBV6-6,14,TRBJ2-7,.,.,TGTGCCAGCAGTTTAGGGGGTTACTCCTACGAGCAGTACTTC,CASSLGGYSYEQYF
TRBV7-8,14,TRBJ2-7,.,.,TGTGCCAGCAGCTTAGCGCAGGGAAACTACGAGCAGTACTTC,CASSLAQGNYEQYF
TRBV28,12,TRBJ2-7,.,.,TGTGCCAGCAGTTCCCCAGGGGTTGAGCAGTACTTC,CASSSPGVEQYF